A single sample is the source of the 18 T cell receptor beta chains below, sequenced in a study of cytomegalovirus exposure and HLA in healthy donors. TCRdb keeps only in-frame clones here, not all; method: immunoSEQ multiplex PCR. The sample shows about 250,000 clones, roughly 90% of them seen only once. Sequenced sample: PBMCs. The source of these receptors is a young man in good health and CMV-seropositive.

J is TRBJ1-1 and V is TRBV6-5; no firm D call. This CDR3 region has 15 residues. Trimming pared 0 bases from V and 0 bases from J, leaving 8 bases between. Per the germline V gene, CDR1 is MNHEY and CDR2 is SVGAGI. The CDR3 DNA is TGTGCCAGCAGTTACTCCCCCGTCATGAACACTGAAGCTTTCTTT. Translating it yields CASSYSPVMNTEAFF.

This clone showed up just a few times. This chain joins TRBV7-2 and TRBJ1-2; D is ambiguous. The CDR3 has 15 amino acids. Germline V CDR1 and CDR2: SGHTA, FQGNSA. The V gene lost 1 base and the J gene lost 2 bases, with 11 bases spanning the gap. The DNA for the CDR3 is TGTGCCAGCAGCTTAGACAGATCCTCCAACTATGGCTACACCTTC. It codes for CASSLDRSSNYGYTF.

The chain recombines TRBV27 with TRBJ1-1, with 8 positions matching TRBD1. The V gene end was trimmed by 3 bases and the J gene end by 3 bases; junction bases not matched to a gene: 6. The germline V gene encodes CDR1 MNHEY and CDR2 SMNVEV (reference sequence). There are 15 residues in the CDR3. The CDR3 loop is CASSFLGTGDTEAFF. DNA for the CDR3: TGTGCCAGCAGTTTCTTAGGGACAGGCGACACTGAAGCTTTCTTT.

This clone occurred a few times. The rearrangement joins TRBV30 to TRBJ1-1; no clear D. Germline loops: CDR1 GTSNPN, CDR2 SVGIG (reference sequence). V lost 0 bases, J lost 0 bases, and 5 bases lay in between. This CDR3 spans 13 amino acids. The CDR3 loop is CAWSVTMNTEAFF. CDR3 in DNA: TGTGCCTGGAGTGTAACTATGAACACTGAAGCTTTCTTT.

J is TRBJ1-1 and V is TRBV18; D not resolved. Germline CDR1 and CDR2: KGHSH and LQKENI. This CDR3 spans 13 amino acids. V was shortened by 6 bases and J by 5 bases, with 13 bases between the two germline ends. Here the CDR3 reads CASSSDSETEAFF. The CDR3 bases are TGTGCCAGCTCCAGCGATTCCGAAACTGAAGCTTTCTTT.

The J gene is TRBJ2-7, the V gene TRBV4-2; D ambiguous. V was pared by 4 bases and J by 0 bases, with 13 bases between. The germline V gene encodes CDR1 LGHNA and CDR2 YNFKEQ. The CDR3 spans 15 residues. CDR3 loop: CASSLGRSASYEQYF. CDR3 DNA: TGTGCCAGCAGCCTCGGAAGGTCCGCCTCCTACGAGCAGTACTTC.

The chain has TRBV6-6 and TRBJ2-7, with D maybe TRBD1 (7 bases). Trimming removed 5 bases from V and 0 bases from J, with 14 bases in between. The CDR3 covers 15 residues. Germline CDR1 and CDR2: MNHNY and SVGAGI (reference sequence). Here the CDR3 reads CASSTSGGSSYEQYF. The CDR3 DNA sequence: TGTGCCAGCAGTACATCAGGGGGGAGCTCCTACGAGCAGTACTTC.

This chain joins TRBV7-9 and TRBJ1-2; no firm D call. The CDR3 is made up of 15 amino acids. Germline CDR1 SEHNR, CDR2 FQNEAQ (reference sequence). With 5 bases removed from V and 2 bases from J, the gap between germline ends came to 15 bases. The CDR3 sequence is CASSQSGSRNYGYTF. CDR3 nucleotides: TGTGCCAGCAGCCAAAGTGGGTCGCGGAACTATGGCTACACCTTC.

The rearrangement uses TRBV18 and TRBJ2-7, with 13 bases that match TRBD2. The V gene's germline CDR1 is KGHSH and CDR2 LQKENI. V gave up 3 bases and J gave up 6 bases; unmatched junction bases: 5. This CDR3 has 15 amino acids. The CDR3 bases are TGTGCCAGCTCACCGGGACTAGCGGGAAATGGCGAGCAGTACTTC. Translating it yields CASSPGLAGNGEQYF.

The V gene is TRBV27, the J gene TRBJ2-7; tentatively, D is TRBD2 (5 bases). Germline lookup yields CDR1 MNHEY and CDR2 SMNVEV (reference sequence). The V gene lost 8 bases and the J gene lost 4 bases, with 18 bases spanning the gap. The CDR3 is 14 residues long. For the CDR3, the DNA is TGTGCCAGCTGGACCCCGGGGAGAAGATACGAGCAGTACTTC. Its protein product is CASWTPGRRYEQYF.

This clone appeared once. The chain uses TRBV27 and TRBJ2-1; the D is unclear. Germline V gene sequence: CDR1 MNHEY, CDR2 SMNVEV (reference sequence). Trimming stripped 3 bases from V and 7 bases from J, with 10 bases between. This CDR3 has 13 residues. The CDR3 DNA follows: TGTGCCAGCAGTTTGCCCGGAAAGAATGAGCAGTTCTTC. This encodes CASSLPGKNEQFF.

The rearrangement uses TRBV11-2 and TRBJ1-1; D call uncertain. The CDR3 is 11 amino acids. The germline V gene encodes CDR1 SGHAT and CDR2 FQNNGV. Trimming cost V 5 bases and J 6 bases, with 7 bases left between them. The chain's CDR3 is CASSGVAEAFF. The CDR3 region has the DNA TGTGCCAGCAGCGGTGTGGCTGAAGCTTTCTTT.

The gene calls are TRBV27 and TRBJ2-2; D is unresolved. The CDR3 has 15 residues. Deletions cut 5 bases from V and 4 bases from J, with 14 bases between. Germline lookup yields CDR1 MNHEY and CDR2 SMNVEV (reference sequence). The CDR3 reads CASSIYTDGTGELFF. In DNA, the CDR3 is TGTGCCAGCAGTATCTACACGGACGGCACCGGGGAGCTGTTTTTT.

The chain carries TRBV9 and TRBJ2-1; a possible D gene is TRBD2 (6 bases). The germline CDR1 and CDR2 sequences are SGDLS and YYNGEE. This CDR3 comprises 17 residues. V lost 3 bases and J lost 8, with 24 bases in between. The CDR3 loop is CASSAPRWGRREDEQFF. CDR3 bases: TGTGCCAGCAGCGCTCCCCGTTGGGGACGTAGGGAGGATGAGCAGTTCTTC.

The chain combines TRBV5-6 with TRBJ2-5; D remains ambiguous. The CDR3 spans 14 residues. Germline assignment: CDR1 SGHDT and CDR2 YYEEEE. V was cut by 0 bases and J by 2 bases, with 8 bases left in between. This chain's CDR3 is CASSLDMRQETQYF. For the CDR3, the DNA is TGTGCCAGCAGCTTGGATATGCGGCAAGAGACCCAGTACTTC.

The gene calls are TRBV5-6 and TRBJ1-4, with 9 bases that match TRBD1. The germline V gene has CDR1 SGHDT and CDR2 YYEEEE. This CDR3 has 15 residues. Trimming at V came to 4 bases and at J to 11 bases, leaving 12 bases not matched to a gene. The CDR3 spells CASSKRRTGVEKLFF. The CDR3 DNA sequence: TGTGCCAGCAGCAAAAGACGGACAGGGGTGGAGAAACTGTTTTTT.

The chain recombines TRBV7-3 with TRBJ1-2; D is unclear. The CDR3 length is 16 residues. CDR1 and CDR2 (germline): SGHTA, FQGTGA. Trimming removed 0 bases at V and 4 bases at J, with 15 bases between. CDR3 sequence: CASSLTGPGPTYGYTF. Written as DNA, the CDR3 is TGTGCCAGCAGCTTAACAGGCCCCGGACCGACCTATGGCTACACCTTC.

The genes are TRBV23-1 and TRBJ2-7; the D gene is possibly TRBD1 (6 bases). TRBV23-1 is reported as an ORF; its role is uncertain. The length of the CDR3 is 16 residues. Between the trimmed V and J ends, which lost 5 bases and 0 bases, there was a span of 17 bases. CDR3 nucleotides: TGCGCCAGCAGTGCCAGGGGCAGGTTTAGCTCCTACGAGCAGTACTTC. Protein product: CASSARGRFSSYEQYF.